The clone carrying this T cell receptor beta chain has just one count. The antigen is undetermined. The data belong to a study of T cell repertoires in cytomegalovirus infection. Looking at the study overall: Recently identified HLA-C-restricted and well-studied HLA-B-restricted CMV epitopes were used. TCR beta signatures that were public indicated CMV infection and matching HLA type.

There are 14 residues in the CDR3. V was trimmed by 7 bases and J by 2 bases, leaving 14 bases between them. The V gene's germline CDR1 is MNHNY and CDR2 SVGAGI (reference sequence). MiXCR, run by TCRdb on the reads, gives a single entry per CDR3 protein. The data hold roughly 860,000 distinct CDR3 sequences, with about 33% observed a single time. Study findings and constraints: Dominating the ex vivo response were TCR beta clonotypes that were CMV-specific and HLA-C-restricted.

V is TRBV6-6 and J is TRBJ1-1; possibly TRBD1 for D (6 bases). This receptor was identified in a human donor in good health (CMV status not recorded). Some clones in this sample may be carry-over from other donors' samples. The specimen comprised cultured CD8+ T cells from PBMCs, sampled from culture after CMV antigen stimulation. CDR3 DNA: TGTGCCAGCAAAAATCAGGACAGAAACACTGAAGCTTTCTTT. Translation: CASKNQDRNTEAFF.